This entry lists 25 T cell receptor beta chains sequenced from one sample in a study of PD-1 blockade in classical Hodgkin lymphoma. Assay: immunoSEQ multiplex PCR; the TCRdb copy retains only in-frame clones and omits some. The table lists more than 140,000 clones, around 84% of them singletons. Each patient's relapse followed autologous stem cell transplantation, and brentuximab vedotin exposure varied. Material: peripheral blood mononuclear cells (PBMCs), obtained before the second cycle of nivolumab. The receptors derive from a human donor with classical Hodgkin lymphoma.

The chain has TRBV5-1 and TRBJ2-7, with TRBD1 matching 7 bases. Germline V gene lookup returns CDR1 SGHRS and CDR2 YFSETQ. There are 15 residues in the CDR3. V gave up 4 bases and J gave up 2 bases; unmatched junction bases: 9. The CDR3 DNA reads TGCGCCAGCAGCGGAGCCTCAGGGGGAACCTACGAGCAGTACTTC. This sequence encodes CASSGASGGTYEQYF.

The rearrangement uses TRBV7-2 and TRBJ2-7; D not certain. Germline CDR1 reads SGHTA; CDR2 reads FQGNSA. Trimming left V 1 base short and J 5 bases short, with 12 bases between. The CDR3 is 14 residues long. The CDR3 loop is CASSLGAGNNEQYF. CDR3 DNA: TGTGCCAGCAGCTTAGGGGCCGGAAATAACGAGCAGTACTTC. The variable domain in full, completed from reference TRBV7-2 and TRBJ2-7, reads GAGVSQSPSNKVTEKGKDVELRCDPISGHTALYWYRQSLGQGLEFLIYFQGNSAPDKSGLPSDRFSAERTGGSVSTLTIQRTQQEDSAVYLCASSLGAGNNEQYFGPGTRLTVT.

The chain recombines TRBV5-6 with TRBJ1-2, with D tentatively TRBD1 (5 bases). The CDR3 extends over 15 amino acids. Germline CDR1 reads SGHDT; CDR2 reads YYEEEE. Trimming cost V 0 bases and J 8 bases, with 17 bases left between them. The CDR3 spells CASSLELRGGRGYTF. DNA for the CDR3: TGTGCCAGCAGCTTGGAGCTTAGGGGAGGTAGGGGCTACACCTTC.

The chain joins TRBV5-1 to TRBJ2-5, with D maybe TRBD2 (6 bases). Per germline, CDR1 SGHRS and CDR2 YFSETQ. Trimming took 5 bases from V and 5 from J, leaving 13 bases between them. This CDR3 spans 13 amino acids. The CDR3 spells CASRTGLEETQYF. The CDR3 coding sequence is TGCGCCAGCAGAACGGGACTTGAGGAGACCCAGTACTTC.

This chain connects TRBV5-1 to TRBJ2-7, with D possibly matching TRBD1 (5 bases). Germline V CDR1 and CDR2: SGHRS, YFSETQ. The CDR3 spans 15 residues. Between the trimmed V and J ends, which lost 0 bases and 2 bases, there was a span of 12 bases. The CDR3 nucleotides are TGCGCCAGCAGCTTGGCAGGGAATACAGCCTACGAGCAGTACTTC. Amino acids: CASSLAGNTAYEQYF.

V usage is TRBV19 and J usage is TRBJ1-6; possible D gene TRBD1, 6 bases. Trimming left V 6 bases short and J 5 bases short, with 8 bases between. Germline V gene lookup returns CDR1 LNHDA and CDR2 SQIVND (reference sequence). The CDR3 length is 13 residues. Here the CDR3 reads CASRNRDNSPLHF. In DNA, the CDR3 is TGTGCCAGTAGAAACAGGGATAATTCACCCCTCCACTTT. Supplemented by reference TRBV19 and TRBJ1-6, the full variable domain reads DGGITQSPKYLFRKEGQNVTLSCEQNLNHDAMYWYRQDPGQGLRLIYYSQIVNDFQKGDIAEGYSVSREKKESFPLTVTSAQKNPTAFYLCASRNRDNSPLHFGNGTRLTVT.

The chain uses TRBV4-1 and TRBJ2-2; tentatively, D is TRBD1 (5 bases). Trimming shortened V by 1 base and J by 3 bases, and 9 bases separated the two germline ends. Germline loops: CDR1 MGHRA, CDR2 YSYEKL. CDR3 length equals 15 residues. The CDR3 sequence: CASSQGRVHTGELFF. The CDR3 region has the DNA TGCGCCAGCAGCCAAGGCAGGGTGCACACCGGGGAGCTGTTTTTT.

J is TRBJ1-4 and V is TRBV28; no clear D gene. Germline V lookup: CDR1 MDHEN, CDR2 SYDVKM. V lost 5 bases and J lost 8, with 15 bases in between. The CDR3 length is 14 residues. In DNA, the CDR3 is TGTGCCAGCAGTCATCGTTGGAGGCGGGAAAAACTGTTTTTT. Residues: CASSHRWRREKLFF.

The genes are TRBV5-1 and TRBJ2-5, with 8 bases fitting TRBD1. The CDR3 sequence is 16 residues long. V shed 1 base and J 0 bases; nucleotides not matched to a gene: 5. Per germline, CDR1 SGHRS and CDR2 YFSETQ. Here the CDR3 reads CASSLQGQGNQETQYF. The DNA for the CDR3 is TGCGCCAGCAGCTTGCAAGGACAGGGAAACCAAGAGACCCAGTACTTC.

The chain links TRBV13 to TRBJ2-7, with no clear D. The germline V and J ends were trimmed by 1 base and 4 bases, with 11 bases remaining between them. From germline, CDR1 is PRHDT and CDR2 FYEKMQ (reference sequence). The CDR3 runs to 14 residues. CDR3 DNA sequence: TGTGCCAGCAGCTTAGCGATGACTGGATACGAGCAGTACTTC. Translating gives CASSLAMTGYEQYF.

Written as DNA, the CDR3 is TGTGCCAGCAGTTCGGGTTCCCAGATAGGCTACACCTTC. Amino acids: CASSSGSQIGYTF. J is TRBJ1-2 and V is TRBV2; no definite D call. Germline assignment: CDR1 SNHLY and CDR2 FYNNEI. Trimming stripped 5 bases from V and 8 bases from J, with 15 bases between. The CDR3 contains 13 residues.

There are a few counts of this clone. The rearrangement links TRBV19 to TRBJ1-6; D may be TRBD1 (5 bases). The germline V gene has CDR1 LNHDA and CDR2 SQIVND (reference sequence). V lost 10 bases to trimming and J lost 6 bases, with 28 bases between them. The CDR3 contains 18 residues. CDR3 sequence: CATSTRVGTRRFNSPLHF. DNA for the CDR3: TGTGCCACCAGTACCAGGGTGGGGACCCGCAGATTTAATTCACCCCTCCACTTT.

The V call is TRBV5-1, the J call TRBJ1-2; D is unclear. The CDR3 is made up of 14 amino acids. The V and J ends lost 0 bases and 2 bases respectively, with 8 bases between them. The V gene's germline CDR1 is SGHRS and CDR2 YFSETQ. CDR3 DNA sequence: TGCGCCAGCAGCTTGGGAGTAGGAAACTATGGCTACACCTTC. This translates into CASSLGVGNYGYTF.

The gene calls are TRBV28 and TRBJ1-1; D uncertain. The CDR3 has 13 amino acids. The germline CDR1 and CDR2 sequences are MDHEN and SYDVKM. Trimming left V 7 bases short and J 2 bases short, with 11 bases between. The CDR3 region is CASTSDDNTEAFF. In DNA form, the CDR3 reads TGTGCCAGCACCAGCGACGACAACACTGAAGCTTTCTTT.

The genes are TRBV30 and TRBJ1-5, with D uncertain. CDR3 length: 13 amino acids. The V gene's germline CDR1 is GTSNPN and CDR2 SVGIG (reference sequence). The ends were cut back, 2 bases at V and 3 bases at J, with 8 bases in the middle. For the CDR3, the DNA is TGTGCCTGGAGTTGGCCAGACAATCAGCCCCAGCATTTT. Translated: CAWSWPDNQPQHF.

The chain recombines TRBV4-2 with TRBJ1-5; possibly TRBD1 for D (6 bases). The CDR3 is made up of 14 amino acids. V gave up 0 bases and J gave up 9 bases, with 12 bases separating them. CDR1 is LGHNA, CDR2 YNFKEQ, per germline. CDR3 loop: CASSQEQGVWPQHF. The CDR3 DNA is TGTGCCAGCAGCCAAGAACAGGGCGTCTGGCCCCAGCATTTT.

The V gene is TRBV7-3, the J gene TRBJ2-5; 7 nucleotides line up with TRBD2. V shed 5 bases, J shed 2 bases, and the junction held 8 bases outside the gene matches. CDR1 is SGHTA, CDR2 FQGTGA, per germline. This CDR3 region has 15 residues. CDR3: CASSKSASGQETQYF. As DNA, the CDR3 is TGTGCCAGCAGCAAAAGCGCTAGCGGACAAGAGACCCAGTACTTC.

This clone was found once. The CDR3 protein is CASSYWTSGDTQYF. CDR3 DNA: TGTGCCAGCAGCTACTGGACATCTGGAGATACGCAGTATTTT. The genes are TRBV7-9 and TRBJ2-3; maybe TRBD1 (5 bases). The V end was cut by 4 bases, the J end by 5 bases, with 13 bases between. The CDR3 covers 14 residues. Germline V CDR1 and CDR2: SEHNR, FQNEAQ (reference sequence).

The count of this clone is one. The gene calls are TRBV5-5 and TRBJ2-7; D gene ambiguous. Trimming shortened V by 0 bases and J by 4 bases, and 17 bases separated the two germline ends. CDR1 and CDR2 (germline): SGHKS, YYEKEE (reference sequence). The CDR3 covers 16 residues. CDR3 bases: TGTGCCAGCAGCTTGGCCCCCGCCTTTTGGACGTACGAGCAGTACTTC. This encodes CASSLAPAFWTYEQYF. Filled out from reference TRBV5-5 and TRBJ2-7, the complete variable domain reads DAGVTQSPTHLIKTRGQQVTLRCSPISGHKSVSWYQQVLGQGPQFIFQYYEKEERGRGNFPDRFSARQFPNYSSELNVNALLLGDSALYLCASSLAPAFWTYEQYFGPGTRLTVT.

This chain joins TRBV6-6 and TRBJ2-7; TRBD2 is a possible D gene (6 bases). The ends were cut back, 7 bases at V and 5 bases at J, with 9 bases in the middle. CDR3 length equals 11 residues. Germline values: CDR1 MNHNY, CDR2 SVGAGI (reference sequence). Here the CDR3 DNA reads TGTGCCAGCACCCGGGGGAACGAGCAGTACTTC. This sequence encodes CASTRGNEQYF.

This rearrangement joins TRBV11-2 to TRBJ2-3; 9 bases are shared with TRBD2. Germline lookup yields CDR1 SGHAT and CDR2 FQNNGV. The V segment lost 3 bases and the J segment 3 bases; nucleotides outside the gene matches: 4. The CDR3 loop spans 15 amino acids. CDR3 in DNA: TGTGCCAGCAGCTTGGCGGGAGGGTGGACAGATACGCAGTATTTT. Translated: CASSLAGGWTDTQYF.

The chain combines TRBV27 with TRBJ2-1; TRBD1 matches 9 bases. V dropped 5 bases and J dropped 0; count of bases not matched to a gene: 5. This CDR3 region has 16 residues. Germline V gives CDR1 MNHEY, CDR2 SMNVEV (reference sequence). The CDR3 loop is CASSEDRGSSYNEQFF. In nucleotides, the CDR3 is TGTGCCAGCAGTGAAGACAGGGGGAGCTCCTACAATGAGCAGTTCTTC.

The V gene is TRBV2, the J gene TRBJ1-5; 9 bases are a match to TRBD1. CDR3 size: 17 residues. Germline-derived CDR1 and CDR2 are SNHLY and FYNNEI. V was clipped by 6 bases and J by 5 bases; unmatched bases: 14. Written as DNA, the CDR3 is TGTGCCAGCAGACCCGGGACAGGGTGGAGTCATTATCAGCCCCAGCATTTT. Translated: CASRPGTGWSHYQPQHF.

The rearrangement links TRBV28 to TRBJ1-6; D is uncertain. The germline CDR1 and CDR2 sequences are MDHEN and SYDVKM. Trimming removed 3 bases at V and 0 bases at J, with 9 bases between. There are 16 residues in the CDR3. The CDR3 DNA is TGTGCCAGCAGTTTCACGGGGAGCTCCTATAATTCACCCCTCCACTTT. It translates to CASSFTGSSYNSPLHF. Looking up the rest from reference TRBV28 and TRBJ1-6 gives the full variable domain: DVKVTQSSRYLVKRTGEKVFLECVQDMDHENMFWYRQDPGLGLRLIYFSYDVKMKEKGDIPEGYSVSREKKERFSLILESASTNQTSMYLCASSFTGSSYNSPLHFGNGTRLTVT.

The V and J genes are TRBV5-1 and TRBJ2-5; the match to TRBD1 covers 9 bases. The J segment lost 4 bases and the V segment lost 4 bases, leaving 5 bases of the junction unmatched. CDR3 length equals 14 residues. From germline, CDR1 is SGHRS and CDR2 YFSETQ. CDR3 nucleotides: TGCGCCAGCAGCCCGGGACAGGGTGGAGAGACCCAGTACTTC. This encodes CASSPGQGGETQYF.